The 12 T cell receptor beta chains presented below share a single source sample, sequenced in a study of blood T cell repertoires in COVID-19. Assay used: immunoSEQ multiplex PCR; TCRdb lists only in-frame clones, some missing. The repertoire has about 250,000 clones, about nine tenths of them found once; the top ten carry just over 2.5%. The specimen sequenced was PBMCs or T cells enriched from blood (not recorded which). These receptors all come from a woman younger than 45 with acute COVID-19.

J is TRBJ2-7 and V is TRBV30; D is undetermined. V was shortened by 0 bases and J by 4 bases, with 7 bases between the two germline ends. The V gene's germline CDR1 is GTSNPN and CDR2 SVGIG (reference sequence). The CDR3 contains 12 residues. CDR3 residues: CAWSVVGYEQYF. CDR3 DNA: TGTGCCTGGAGTGTTGTCGGGTACGAGCAGTACTTC.

The rearrangement uses TRBV19 and TRBJ2-5; tentative D call: TRBD1 (6 bases). Germline CDR1 and CDR2: LNHDA and SQIVND (reference sequence). Trimming removed 4 bases at V and 0 bases at J, with 9 bases between. This CDR3 is 14 amino acids long. Here the CDR3 reads CASSTWDNQETQYF. DNA for the CDR3: TGTGCCAGTAGTACCTGGGACAACCAAGAGACCCAGTACTTC.

The chain links TRBV19 to TRBJ2-2; 10 bases fit TRBD2. Germline lookup yields CDR1 LNHDA and CDR2 SQIVND (reference sequence). With V trimmed by 4 bases and J by 5 bases, 1 base remained unmatched. This CDR3 has 14 residues. The CDR3 bases are TGTGCCAGTAGTAGTAGCGGGGGGACCGGGGAGCTGTTTTTT. It specifies CASSSSGGTGELFF.

This clone showed up just once. The V call is TRBV6-5, the J call TRBJ1-1; D remains unclear. This CDR3 contains 14 residues. V was cut by 0 bases and J by 1 base, with 6 bases left in between. CDR1 MNHEY and CDR2 SVGAGI come from the germline V gene. The CDR3 DNA reads TGTGCCAGCAGTTACTCGGAGGGGAACACTGAAGCTTTCTTT. Protein: CASSYSEGNTEAFF.

The CDR3 sequence: CASSIRRTGANTIYF. CDR3 in DNA: TGCGCCAGCAGCATCAGACGGACAGGGGCAAACACCATATATTTT. The chain is built from TRBV10-2 and TRBJ1-3; 9 nucleotides line up with TRBD1. J was trimmed by 6 bases and V by 6 bases; bases with no gene match: 9. CDR1 and CDR2 (germline): WSHSY, SAAADI. This CDR3 contains 15 residues.

V and J are TRBV7-8 and TRBJ2-1; TRBD1 is a possible D gene (5 bases). Germline V gene lookup returns CDR1 SGHVS and CDR2 FQNEAQ. This CDR3 is 17 amino acids long. V lost 5 bases and J 2 bases, leaving 19 bases between the germline ends. CDR3 nucleotide sequence: TGTGCCAGCAGCCTAACGCTAGGGGATTTGGCCTACAATGAGCAGTTCTTC. It specifies CASSLTLGDLAYNEQFF.

This clone was counted once. The rearrangement uses TRBV9 and TRBJ2-1; 7 bases line up with TRBD2. Losses at the gene ends were 0 bases for V and 6 bases for J; bases not matched to a gene: 3. Germline V lookup: CDR1 SGDLS, CDR2 YYNGEE. The CDR3 runs 14 residues. The CDR3 spells CASSVGRGGNEQFF. The CDR3 DNA sequence: TGTGCCAGCAGCGTAGGCCGCGGGGGCAATGAGCAGTTCTTC.

The rearrangement joins TRBV6-2 or TRBV6-3 to TRBJ2-5, with 10 bases matching TRBD1. The CDR3 length is 16 residues. The germline CDR1 and CDR2 sequences are MNHEY and SVGEGT. The ends lost 2 bases at V and 1 base at J; junction bases unmatched: 4. CDR3 nucleotides: TGTGCCAGCAGTTACAGGGACAGGGGCCTCCAAGAGACCCAGTACTTC. Its translation is CASSYRDRGLQETQYF.

V gene TRBV7-2 combines with J gene TRBJ2-1, with no clear D. Trimming left V 7 bases short and J 6 bases short, with 10 bases between. The CDR3 is 12 amino acids. Germline values: CDR1 SGHTA, CDR2 FQGNSA. The DNA of the CDR3 is TGTGCCAGCACCCTTGGCCCCAATGAGCAGTTCTTC. Translation gives CASTLGPNEQFF.

Regarding this clone: The same CDR3 can be traced to other DNA sequences in this sample. The chain joins TRBV2 to TRBJ1-3, with 8 bases matching TRBD1. The germline CDR1 and CDR2 sequences are SNHLY and FYNNEI. The CDR3 extends over 15 amino acids. With V trimmed by 4 bases and J by 3 bases, 5 bases remained unmatched. The DNA of the CDR3 is TGTGCCAGCAGTGGCCAGGGGGCGAGTGGAAACACCATATATTTT. Its translation is CASSGQGASGNTIYF.

This rearrangement joins TRBV7-2 to TRBJ1-6; D not resolved. The germline CDR1 and CDR2 sequences are SGHTA and FQGNSA. V was cut by 3 bases and J by 0 bases, with 9 bases left in between. The CDR3 is 16 amino acids. The CDR3 loop is CASSFLRNSYNSPLHF. The CDR3 DNA follows: TGTGCCAGCAGCTTTCTGAGAAACTCCTATAATTCACCCCTCCACTTT. The full variable domain, completed using reference TRBV7-2 and TRBJ1-6, is GAGVSQSPSNKVTEKGKDVELRCDPISGHTALYWYRQSLGQGLEFLIYFQGNSAPDKSGLPSDRFSAERTGGSVSTLTIQRTQQEDSAVYLCASSFLRNSYNSPLHFGNGTRLTVT.

The V and J genes are TRBV20-1 and TRBJ1-3; perhaps TRBD1 as D (5 bases). This CDR3 is built from 17 residues. CDR1 and CDR2 from the germline V gene are DFQATT and SNEGSKA (reference sequence). V lost 3 bases, J lost 2 bases, and 20 bases lay in between. In nucleotides, the CDR3 is TGCAGTGCTAGTCATGGATGGGCAGGGAGGACTGGAAACACCATATATTTT. Amino acid sequence: CSASHGWAGRTGNTIYF.